Reported below is one T cell receptor (beta chain). Its antigen is undetermined. This record comes from a study of T cell repertoires in cytomegalovirus infection. Regarding the study as a whole: The cumulative frequency of public TCR beta families distinguished individuals who carried CMV together with the relevant HLA. The ex vivo response showed dominance by HLA-C-restricted CMV-specific TCR beta clonotypes.

One entry per CDR3 protein, called by TCRdb with MiXCR from the reads. Of hundreds of thousands of distinct CDR3 sequences in the sample, roughly 30% were seen once. The sample in question was cultured CD8+ T cells from PBMCs, obtained from culture after CMV antigen stimulation. This TCR was sampled from a human donor in good health (CMV status not recorded). Some clones in this sample may be carry-over from other donors' samples.

The CDR3 DNA reads as TGTGCCAGCAGTGGACAGGGGGCGCTTACTTTTGAGACCCAGTACTTC. Translation: CASSGQGALTFETQYF. This sequence joins TRBV25-1 and TRBJ2-5; TRBD1 aligns across 10 bases. V shed 4 bases, J shed 5 bases, and the junction held 10 bases outside the gene matches. The germline V gene has CDR1 MGHDK and CDR2 SYGVNS. The CDR3 totals 16 residues.